The text below deals with one TCR beta chain. This sample is drawn from a study of blood T cell repertoires in COVID-19. Study context: The study drew acute and convalescent COVID-19 samples from the United States, Italy and Spain.

V lost 7 bases, J lost 4 bases, and 8 bases lay in between. CDR1 is GTSNPN, CDR2 SVGIG, per germline (reference sequence). CDR3 size: 12 residues. In the original analysis: Researchers report that nucleated cell counts were estimated from reference gene primer amplification. Data came from immunoSEQ multiplex PCR; TCRdb stores just in-frame clones and leaves some out. V and J calls and clone size are those listed in that table; D and trimming were worked out from the DNA. The data hold 70,000 to 85,000 clones, with more than 80% observed a single time. This receptor was taken from a woman at least 80 years old with acute or convalescent COVID-19. The sequencing input was peripheral blood. V gene TRBV30 combines with J gene TRBJ2-6; TRBD1 is a possible D gene (6 bases). The CDR3: CASGQGANVLTF. CDR3 nucleotides: TGTGCCTCCGGACAGGGGGCCAACGTCCTGACTTTC.